Shown below are 23 T cell receptor beta chains from a single sample sequenced in a study of blood T cell repertoires in COVID-19. Libraries were prepared by immunoSEQ multiplex PCR; TCRdb keeps only in-frame clonotypes and omits some of them. Among tens of thousands of clones listed, under 85% were seen once. The sample was peripheral blood. The receptor source for this set is a woman older than 75 with acute or convalescent COVID-19.

The chain recombines TRBV9 with TRBJ2-1, with unresolved D. CDR3 length: 13 residues. V was shortened by 3 bases and J by 9 bases, with 13 bases between the two germline ends. CDR1 is SGDLS, CDR2 YYNGEE, per germline. The CDR3 nucleotides are TGTGCCAGCAGCGCACCCCCCTGGAGTGAGCAGTTCTTC. It specifies CASSAPPWSEQFF.

The chain combines TRBV6-1 with TRBJ2-7, with 8 nucleotides matching TRBD1. Looked up from germline, CDR1 is MNHNS and CDR2 is SASEGT. The trim removed 2 bases at V and 5 bases at J, leaving 14 bases unmatched. The CDR3 length is 17 residues. CDR3 sequence: CASSELSGAGGRDEQYF. The CDR3 DNA reads TGTGCCAGCAGTGAACTGTCTGGGGCAGGGGGCCGCGACGAGCAGTACTTC.

This clone appeared a single time. V and J are TRBV7-9 and TRBJ2-2; 12 nucleotides match TRBD1. Germline V gene lookup returns CDR1 SEHNR and CDR2 FQNEAQ (reference sequence). The CDR3 has 18 amino acids. V was clipped by 5 bases and J by 0 bases; unmatched bases: 7. The CDR3 DNA follows: TGTGCCAGCAGCATCGGGACAGGGGGCTGGGCGAACACCGGGGAGCTGTTTTTT. It yields the protein CASSIGTGGWANTGELFF.

The rearrangement uses TRBV5-1 and TRBJ2-3; 12 bases are a match to TRBD2. Per the germline V gene, CDR1 is SGHRS and CDR2 is YFSETQ. The ends lost 1 base at V and 4 bases at J; junction bases unmatched: 4. CDR3 length: 16 amino acids. The CDR3 sequence is CASSLSGTSGPDTQYF. The CDR3 DNA sequence: TGCGCCAGCAGCTTGTCCGGGACTAGCGGGCCAGATACGCAGTATTTT. The full variable domain, in which reference TRBV5-1 and TRBJ2-3 provide the parts outside the CDR3, is KAGVTQTPRYLIKTRGQQVTLSCSPISGHRSVSWYQQTPGQGLQFLFEYFSETQRNKGNFPGRFSGRQFSNSRSEMNVSTLELGDSALYLCASSLSGTSGPDTQYFGPGTRLTVL.

This clone was observed a handful of times. The chain has TRBV18 and TRBJ1-2; 9 bases agree with TRBD1. The CDR3 consists of 15 residues. Germline-derived CDR1 and CDR2 are KGHSH and LQKENI. J lost 1 base, V lost 6 bases, and 6 bases had no gene match. The CDR3 here is CASSPGTGINYGYTF. The CDR3 coding sequence is TGTGCCAGCTCCCCCGGGACAGGGATTAACTATGGCTACACCTTC.

This clone appeared once. The rearrangement joins TRBV27 to TRBJ2-2; TRBD2 agrees at 14 bases. Germline lookup yields CDR1 MNHEY and CDR2 SMNVEV (reference sequence). J was trimmed by 1 base and V by 7 bases; bases with no gene match: 11. This CDR3 is built from 19 residues. DNA of the CDR3: TGTGCCAGCACCCCAACCGGGACTAGCGGGAGTCGGAACACCGGGGAGCTGTTTTTT. Protein: CASTPTGTSGSRNTGELFF.

The chain uses TRBV3-1 (or the pseudogene TRBV3-2) and TRBJ2-3; 8 bases map to TRBD2. The germline V gene has CDR1 LGHDT and CDR2 YNNKEL (reference sequence). This CDR3 has 13 amino acids. V dropped 6 bases and J dropped 4; count of bases not matched to a gene: 3. The DNA for the CDR3 is TGTGCCAGCAGTCTGACTAGCGCAGATACGCAGTATTTT. Its protein is CASSLTSADTQYF.

The chain combines TRBV7-9 with TRBJ2-5; the D gene is possibly TRBD2 (6 bases). The germline V and J ends were trimmed by 5 bases and 5 bases, with 18 bases remaining between them. CDR1 and CDR2 from the germline V gene are SEHNR and FQNEAQ (reference sequence). The CDR3 sequence is 15 residues long. The CDR3 sequence is CASSPPAGGGETQYF. The CDR3 bases are TGTGCCAGCAGCCCACCGGCGGGTGGAGGGGAGACCCAGTACTTC.

In its sample, this clone was seen once. This rearrangement joins TRBV28 to TRBJ1-6; tentatively, D is TRBD1 (6 bases). Trimming took off 3 bases at V and 6 bases at J, with 15 bases between the two ends. Germline lookup yields CDR1 MDHEN and CDR2 SYDVKM. CDR3 length: 16 amino acids. CDR3 protein: CASSFSQRTANSPLHF. CDR3 nucleotides: TGTGCCAGCAGTTTCTCGCAAAGGACAGCTAATTCACCCCTCCACTTT.

The rearrangement uses TRBV19 and TRBJ1-2, with 8 bases identical to TRBD1. There are 16 residues in the CDR3. Germline CDR1 and CDR2: LNHDA and SQIVND (reference sequence). V was pared by 2 bases and J by 3 bases, with 8 bases of the junction left unmatched. The CDR3 loop reads CASSITRDRIYYGYTF. CDR3 nucleotide sequence: TGTGCCAGTAGTATAACCCGGGACAGGATTTACTATGGCTACACCTTC.

V usage is TRBV24-1 and J usage is TRBJ2-1; 8 nucleotides line up with TRBD1. Unmatched junction bases numbered 7, after V lost 5 bases and J lost 2 bases. The CDR3 covers 16 residues. Germline lookup yields CDR1 KGHDR and CDR2 SFDVKD. This CDR3 is CATSARTGNTYNEQFF. CDR3 coding DNA: TGTGCCACCAGTGCCAGGACAGGGAATACCTACAATGAGCAGTTCTTC.

The chain joins TRBV5-1 to TRBJ2-1, with 7 bases fitting TRBD2. With 2 bases clipped from V and 6 bases from J, the junction kept 2 bases outside the gene matches. This CDR3 is 13 amino acids long. Germline values: CDR1 SGHRS, CDR2 YFSETQ. CDR3 amino acids: CASSFGEGNEQFF. CDR3 DNA sequence: TGCGCCAGCAGCTTTGGGGAGGGCAATGAGCAGTTCTTC.

The V call is TRBV19, the J call TRBJ2-3, with 7 bases that match TRBD2. The germline gives CDR1 LNHDA, CDR2 SQIVND (reference sequence). After removal of 3 bases from V and 3 bases from J, the junction contained 6 bases not matched to a gene. This CDR3 has 15 amino acids. This CDR3 is CASSMGGFLTDTQYF. The CDR3 nucleotides read TGTGCCAGTAGTATGGGAGGGTTCTTGACAGATACGCAGTATTTT.

This clone showed up just once. The rearrangement joins TRBV10-2 to TRBJ2-7; 8 nucleotides agree with TRBD2. The CDR3 loop spans 17 amino acids. Germline trimming cut 4 bases from V and 6 bases from J; bases unmatched to any gene: 17. The V gene's germline CDR1 is WSHSY and CDR2 SAAADI. The DNA of the CDR3 is TGCGCCAGCAGTGTTTTGGGGGGCGCGGGGGGCCTTGTCGAGCAGTACTTC. Translation: CASSVLGGAGGLVEQYF.

The chain couples TRBV20-1 to TRBJ2-7; weak D call: TRBD2 (6 bases). In germline, CDR1 is DFQATT, CDR2 SNEGSKA (reference sequence). The length of the CDR3 is 11 residues. V was pared by 1 base and J by 7 bases, with 8 bases between. The CDR3 loop reads CSARAEGEQYF. The CDR3 region has the DNA TGCAGTGCTAGAGCGGAGGGTGAGCAGTACTTC.

The chain employs TRBV29-1 and TRBJ2-2; a possible D gene is TRBD1 (6 bases). This CDR3 has 14 residues. V dropped 6 bases and J dropped 1 base, with 12 bases sitting between them. Germline V CDR1 and CDR2: SQVTM, ANQGSEA. The CDR3 here is CSVGKQGNTGELFF. CDR3 DNA sequence: TGCAGCGTGGGAAAACAGGGGAACACCGGGGAGCTGTTTTTT.

This sequence joins TRBV18 and TRBJ1-2, with D possibly TRBD1 on 5 matching bases. V was pared by 3 bases and J by 3 bases, with 14 bases between. The germline V gene encodes CDR1 KGHSH and CDR2 LQKENI. The CDR3 is made up of 15 amino acids. This CDR3 is CASSPLKEGHYGYTF. The CDR3 DNA is TGTGCCAGCTCACCCCTCAAGGAGGGACACTATGGCTACACCTTC.

In DNA form, the CDR3 reads TGTGCCAGCACACAGGAGGTAGCGGCGTACAATGAGCAGTTCTTC. This encodes CASTQEVAAYNEQFF. This chain uses TRBV9 with TRBJ2-1, with D maybe TRBD2 (6 bases). V lost 6 bases, J lost 4 bases, and 17 bases lay in between. This CDR3 is 15 amino acids long. CDR1 is SGDLS, CDR2 YYNGEE, per germline.

This clone appeared many times. V usage is TRBV10-3 and J usage is TRBJ2-2, with 10 positions matching TRBD2. Trimming cost V 5 bases and J 6 bases; bases outside gene matches: 6. This CDR3 has 15 residues. In germline, CDR1 is ENHRY, CDR2 SYGVKD. The CDR3 region is CAISNWTSGPGELFF. The DNA for the CDR3 is TGTGCCATCAGTAACTGGACTAGCGGTCCCGGGGAGCTGTTTTTT.

The chain couples TRBV12-3 or TRBV12-4 to TRBJ2-7; D is undetermined. Trimming took 7 bases from V and 9 from J, leaving 16 bases between them. This CDR3 contains 12 residues. This CDR3 is CASTKNGHGQYF. The CDR3 region has the DNA TGTGCCAGCACCAAAAATGGTCACGGGCAGTACTTC.

This chain connects TRBV14 to TRBJ1-1, with D perhaps matching TRBD1 (5 bases). Germline V gene sequence: CDR1 SGHDN, CDR2 FVKESK. CDR3 size: 16 residues. V was pared by 0 bases and J by 4 bases, with 15 bases between. The CDR3 nucleotides are TGTGCCAGCAGCCAAGATGTCGCCCAGGGCCTCACTGAAGCTTTCTTT. Its protein product is CASSQDVAQGLTEAFF.

The chain links TRBV18 to TRBJ1-2, with 7 nucleotides matching TRBD1. With 3 bases clipped from V and 5 bases from J, the junction kept 9 bases outside the gene matches. CDR3 length: 15 residues. Germline CDR1 KGHSH, CDR2 LQKENI. The chain's CDR3 is CASSPDANRGYGYTF. CDR3 sequence (DNA): TGTGCCAGCTCACCTGACGCTAACAGGGGATATGGCTACACCTTC.

J is TRBJ2-5 and V is TRBV4-2; TRBD2 agrees at 13 bases. V gave up 1 base and J gave up 2 bases; unmatched junction bases: 4. This CDR3 is built from 17 residues. The germline CDR1 and CDR2 sequences are LGHNA and YNFKEQ. The CDR3 protein is CASSQGTSGRVQETQYF. Written as DNA, the CDR3 is TGTGCCAGCAGCCAAGGTACTAGCGGGAGGGTACAAGAGACCCAGTACTTC.